Shown below are 31 T cell receptor beta chains from a single sample sequenced in a study of liver allograft versus peripheral blood T cells. Whole-study context: What was compared were the T cell receptor repertoires in transplanted livers and those in the peripheral blood of recipients.

Each CDR3 protein gets one entry after TCRdb re-called the reads with MiXCR. This sample has some 10,000 distinct CDR3 sequences, with about a fifth found just once. The source is a human patient who had a liver transplant. Some T cells may be supplied by the graft donor.

This chain's CDR3 is CASSRDRGEKLFF. The DNA for the CDR3 is TGTGCCAGCTCACGGGACAGGGGTGAAAAACTGTTTTTT. This chain links TRBV18 with TRBJ1-4; 10 bases agree with TRBD1. Germline V gene sequence: CDR1 KGHSH, CDR2 LQKENI. The CDR3 loop spans 13 amino acids. The J segment lost 7 bases and the V segment lost 4 bases, leaving 0 bases of the junction unmatched.

The chain recombines TRBV28 with TRBJ2-5, with 7 bases that match TRBD1. The germline gives CDR1 MDHEN, CDR2 SYDVKM. The ends lost 7 bases at V and 7 bases at J; junction bases unmatched: 9. The CDR3 consists of 13 residues. In DNA, the CDR3 is TGTGCCAGCATCCCGGGACAGCCAGGGACCCAGTACTTC. It codes for CASIPGQPGTQYF.

Note on this clonotype: Given a much more abundant clone one base away, this may be a read error. The chain recombines TRBV28 with TRBJ2-1, with TRBD2 identical over 11 bases. This CDR3 is built from 13 residues. The germline gives CDR1 MDHEN, CDR2 SYDVKM. Losses at the gene ends were 6 bases for V and 8 bases for J; bases not matched to a gene: 3. This CDR3 reads CASSLSGRDEQFF. The CDR3 region has the DNA TGTGCCAGCAGCCTTAGCGGGAGGGATGAGCAGTTCTTC.

Within the sample, this clonotype is medium-sized. The chain has TRBV15 and TRBJ1-3; 7 nucleotides line up with TRBD1. The CDR3 spans 16 residues. Germline values: CDR1 LNHNV, CDR2 YYDKDF (reference sequence). Trimming took 1 base from V and 0 from J; bases not matched to a gene: 3. CDR3 bases: TGTGCCACCAGCAGAGGACAGGGCACCTCTGGAAACACCATATATTTT. This translates into CATSRGQGTSGNTIYF.

This clonotype occurred many times. The CDR3 spells CASSSKPGGTGELFF. CDR3 bases: TGTGCCAGCAGCTCTAAACCGGGGGGGACCGGGGAGCTGTTTTTT. The chain recombines TRBV11-2 with TRBJ2-2, with 8 bases identical to TRBD2. Germline V gene lookup returns CDR1 SGHAT and CDR2 FQNNGV. The CDR3 is 15 residues long. The J segment lost 5 bases and the V segment lost 4 bases, leaving 6 bases of the junction unmatched.

This clonotype is medium-sized (0.01 to 0.1%) in the sample. CDR3 bases: TGTGCCAGCAGCTTAGAGTTTGGCAGAAAGAACACTGAAGCTTTCTTT. This codes for CASSLEFGRKNTEAFF. V gene TRBV11-2 combines with J gene TRBJ1-1; no reliable D call. This CDR3 has 16 amino acids. Germline CDR1 SGHAT, CDR2 FQNNGV. V shed 0 bases and J shed 1 base, with 12 bases lying between them.

This clonotype was seen a handful of times. This chain joins TRBV20-1 and TRBJ2-7; possible D gene TRBD1, 6 bases. This CDR3 region has 12 residues. Trimming removed 8 bases from V and 0 bases from J, with 11 bases in between. The germline V gene encodes CDR1 DFQATT and CDR2 SNEGSKA (reference sequence). Here the CDR3 DNA reads TGCAGTACTGGACAGAACTCCTACGAGCAGTACTTC. It encodes CSTGQNSYEQYF.

This clonotype was observed a handful of times. The chain links TRBV7-9 to TRBJ1-1; D uncertain. CDR3 length: 13 amino acids. Between the trimmed V and J ends, which lost 5 bases and 1 base, there was a span of 8 bases. CDR1 SEHNR and CDR2 FQNEAQ come from the germline V gene (reference sequence). The CDR3 here is CASSKKANTEAFF. CDR3 in DNA: TGTGCCAGCAGCAAAAAAGCGAACACTGAAGCTTTCTTT.

By sample fraction, this clonotype is medium-sized. The chain uses TRBV29-1 and TRBJ1-1; the D is unclear. The V and J ends lost 5 bases and 1 base respectively, with 14 bases between them. From germline, CDR1 is SQVTM and CDR2 ANQGSEA. This CDR3 is 14 amino acids long. This CDR3 reads CSVTPGHSNTEAFF. CDR3 bases: TGCAGCGTTACCCCTGGGCACTCGAACACTGAAGCTTTCTTT.

This chain connects TRBV5-1 to TRBJ2-5; 7 nucleotides agree with TRBD1. This CDR3 is 13 amino acids long. The germline CDR1 and CDR2 sequences are SGHRS and YFSETQ. J gave up 4 bases and V 3 bases, and 3 bases lay outside the gene matches. As DNA, the CDR3 is TGCGCCAGCAGCTCCGGGACAGTAGAGACCCAGTACTTC. As protein: CASSSGTVETQYF.

Comment on this clonotype: This may be a read error, as it is one base from a much larger clone. The V call is TRBV6-1, the J call TRBJ2-3; a possible D gene is TRBD1 (6 bases). Trimming cost V 5 bases and J 4 bases, with 16 bases left between them. From germline, CDR1 is MNHNS and CDR2 SASEGT. CDR3 length: 15 residues. The CDR3 region has the DNA TGTGCCAGCAGTTACCCAGGGACAAGCGCAGATACGCAGTATTTT. Translation: CASSYPGTSADTQYF.

This clonotype is categorized as medium-sized (0.01 to 0.1%). V gene TRBV6-1 combines with J gene TRBJ1-2, with unresolved D. V was pared by 7 bases and J by 8 bases, with 14 bases between. The CDR3 totals 12 residues. Germline assignment: CDR1 MNHNS and CDR2 SASEGT. The CDR3 loop is CASTPWVGGYTF. The DNA of the CDR3 is TGTGCCAGCACCCCATGGGTGGGGGGCTACACCTTC.

This clonotype was found many times. The chain uses TRBV28 and TRBJ2-2; 12 bases fit TRBD2. The CDR3 runs 16 residues. V trimming: 2 bases; J trimming: 5 bases; junction bases outside the gene matches: 3. Germline V gene data show CDR1 as MDHEN and CDR2 as SYDVKM. DNA of the CDR3: TGTGCCAGCAGTTTAGAACTAGCGGGAGGAACCGGGGAGCTGTTTTTT. Translated: CASSLELAGGTGELFF.

This CDR3 is CASSHSSYEQYF. CDR3 in DNA: TGTGCCAGCAGTCATAGCTCCTACGAGCAGTACTTC. V usage is TRBV6-2 or TRBV6-3 and J usage is TRBJ2-7; D gene ambiguous. Trimming removed 5 bases from V and 0 bases from J, with 5 bases in between. The CDR3 is 12 amino acids. Germline assignment: CDR1 MNHEY and CDR2 SVGEGT.

The V gene is TRBV20-1, the J gene TRBJ2-7, with a weak D call TRBD1 (8 bases). Germline CDR1 and CDR2: DFQATT and SNEGSKA (reference sequence). CDR3 size: 15 residues. The V end was cut by 2 bases, the J end by 3 bases, with 17 bases between. CDR3 DNA sequence: TGCAGTGCTAGAAAGGGGGGGACAGGCCTCTACGAGCAGTACTTC. It encodes CSARKGGTGLYEQYF.

The chain combines TRBV6-8 with TRBJ1-1; unclear D gene. The end of the DNA aligns better with TRBJ2-3, so the J call may be wrong. Germline CDR1 is MNHGY and CDR2 is SAAAGT. The CDR3 contains 18 residues. The CDR3 spells CASSEGPGLLKERDTQYF. The CDR3 nucleotides read TGTGCCAGCAGCGAAGGGCCGGGCCTCCTCAAAGAGAGGGATACGCAGTATTTT.

As concerns this clonotype: This is likely an artifact of a read error, given a far larger clone one base away. Here the CDR3 reads CAISEVRGNSGELFF. CDR3 nucleotide sequence: TGTGCCATCAGTGAGGTCAGGGGGAACTCCGGGGAGCTGTTTTTT. The J gene is TRBJ2-2, the V gene TRBV10-3, with 7 bases matching TRBD1. The CDR3 consists of 15 residues. Germline V CDR1 and CDR2: ENHRY, SYGVKD.

By sample fraction, this clonotype is medium-sized. V usage is TRBV18 and J usage is TRBJ1-3, with 7 positions matching TRBD1. Germline values: CDR1 KGHSH, CDR2 LQKENI. Trimming at V came to 6 bases and at J to 2 bases, leaving 4 bases not matched to a gene. The CDR3 consists of 14 residues. The CDR3 region is CASSPGTAGNTIYF. The CDR3 coding sequence is TGTGCCAGCTCCCCAGGGACAGCTGGAAACACCATATATTTT. The complete variable domain, with remaining parts taken from reference TRBV18 and TRBJ1-3, reads NAGVMQNPRHLVRRRGQEARLRCSPMKGHSHVYWYRQLPEEGLKFMVYLQKENIIDESGMPKERFSAEFPKEGPSILRIQQVVRGDSAAYFCASSPGTAGNTIYFGEGSWLTVV.

Details on this clonotype: Possible read error: a much larger clone is one base away. The V gene is TRBV18, the J gene TRBJ2-7; 8 bases line up with TRBD1. The CDR3 has 15 amino acids. Per germline, CDR1 KGHSH and CDR2 LQKENI. V gave up 3 bases and J gave up 3 bases; unmatched junction bases: 7. The CDR3 here is CASSPPVQGGYEQYF. CDR3 nucleotide sequence: TGTGCCAGCTCACCGCCGGTACAGGGGGGCTACGAGCAGTACTTC.

This clonotype is judged medium-sized. The rearrangement joins TRBV6-2 or TRBV6-3 to TRBJ2-5; 14 bases fit TRBD2. The germline V gene has CDR1 MNHEY and CDR2 SVGEGT. The CDR3 spans 15 residues. After removal of 5 bases from V and 4 bases from J, the junction contained 3 bases not matched to a gene. CDR3 nucleotides: TGTGCCAGCAGTCCCGGACTAGCGGGAGGAGAGACCCAGTACTTC. It codes for CASSPGLAGGETQYF.

This clonotype showed up many times. The J gene is TRBJ2-1, the V gene TRBV6-1; TRBD2 matches at 9 bases. The CDR3 length is 17 residues. After removal of 2 bases from V and 3 bases from J, the junction contained 8 bases not matched to a gene. The germline V gene encodes CDR1 MNHNS and CDR2 SASEGT. CDR3 protein: CASSERPSSGDYNEQFF. In DNA form, the CDR3 reads TGTGCCAGCAGTGAACGTCCATCTAGCGGGGACTACAATGAGCAGTTCTTC.

The count of this clonotype is one. The J gene is TRBJ2-1, the V gene TRBV11-2; no definite D call. V lost 0 bases, J lost 6 bases, and 9 bases lay in between. This CDR3 has 14 residues. Germline loops: CDR1 SGHAT, CDR2 FQNNGV. The CDR3 region is CASSLERGSNEQFF. Written as DNA, the CDR3 is TGTGCCAGCAGCTTAGAACGAGGATCCAATGAGCAGTTCTTC.

This chain links TRBV20-1 with TRBJ2-7, with D tentatively TRBD2 (5 bases). This CDR3 comprises 14 residues. Per germline, CDR1 DFQATT and CDR2 SNEGSKA (reference sequence). Trimming removed 3 bases at V and 4 bases at J, with 16 bases between. The CDR3 coding sequence is TGCAGTGCTAGGGAGGAACAGTCTTCTTACGAGCAGTACTTC. Its translation is CSAREEQSSYEQYF.

Sample share makes this clonotype medium-sized. This chain links TRBV19 with TRBJ1-4; D ambiguous. Per germline, CDR1 LNHDA and CDR2 SQIVND (reference sequence). The CDR3 sequence is 16 residues long. Between the trimmed V and J ends, which lost 0 bases and 0 bases, there was a span of 8 bases. CDR3 sequence reads: CASSIDWLATNEKLFF. The CDR3 bases are TGTGCCAGTAGTATAGATTGGCTCGCAACTAATGAAAAACTGTTTTTT.

This clonotype was recorded a few times. The rearrangement uses TRBV19 and TRBJ1-5; D remains unclear. The V and J ends lost 3 bases and 4 bases respectively, with 13 bases between them. The CDR3 is 15 amino acids. The germline CDR1 and CDR2 sequences are LNHDA and SQIVND (reference sequence). The CDR3 sequence: CASSIGAQQNQPQHF. As DNA, the CDR3 is TGTGCCAGTAGTATCGGAGCACAGCAAAATCAGCCCCAGCATTTT. The full variable domain, completed using reference TRBV19 and TRBJ1-5, is DGGITQSPKYLFRKEGQNVTLSCEQNLNHDAMYWYRQDPGQGLRLIYYSQIVNDFQKGDIAEGYSVSREKKESFPLTVTSAQKNPTAFYLCASSIGAQQNQPQHFGDGTRLSIL.

Sample share makes this clonotype medium-sized. This chain connects TRBV6-6 to TRBJ1-6, with a tentative D call TRBD1 (5 bases). This CDR3 contains 15 residues. V lost 0 bases, J lost 6 bases, and 9 bases lay in between. Germline CDR1 MNHNY, CDR2 SVGAGI (reference sequence). CDR3 protein: CASSYSRDGNSPLHF. Written as DNA, the CDR3 is TGTGCCAGCAGTTACTCCCGGGACGGTAATTCACCCCTCCACTTT.

Here the CDR3 reads CASSRTGVGYEQYF. The CDR3 nucleotides read TGTGCCAGCTCGCGGACAGGGGTCGGCTACGAGCAGTACTTC. The chain is built from TRBV18 and TRBJ2-7, with TRBD1 matching over 9 bases. The CDR3 is 14 amino acids. J gave up 3 bases and V 6 bases, and 6 bases lay outside the gene matches. Germline assignment: CDR1 KGHSH and CDR2 LQKENI.

CDR3 in DNA: TGTGCCACCAGCGGACCGGGACTGGGAAATGAAAAACTGTTTTTT. This gives the protein CATSGPGLGNEKLFF. The chain uses TRBV15 and TRBJ1-4; D might be TRBD1 (5 bases). V dropped 5 bases and J dropped 5 bases, with 15 bases sitting between them. The CDR3 has 15 amino acids. Germline loops: CDR1 LNHNV, CDR2 YYDKDF (reference sequence).

Judged by abundance, this clonotype is medium-sized (0.01 to 0.1%). J is TRBJ1-2 and V is TRBV28; a weak D match, TRBD1 (5 bases). The germline CDR1 and CDR2 sequences are MDHEN and SYDVKM. This CDR3 has 15 amino acids. Between the trimmed V and J ends, which lost 5 bases and 0 bases, there was a span of 13 bases. The CDR3 nucleotides are TGTGCCAGCAGTCCCGGGGACCTAGCTAACTATGGCTACACCTTC. It specifies CASSPGDLANYGYTF.

By share of the sample, this clonotype is medium-sized. The V gene is TRBV10-3, the J gene TRBJ1-1; TRBD1 matches at 7 bases. The germline gives CDR1 ENHRY, CDR2 SYGVKD. The CDR3 consists of 14 residues. With 6 bases clipped from V and 1 base from J, the junction kept 5 bases outside the gene matches. The CDR3 is CAIRGGTANTEAFF. In DNA form, the CDR3 reads TGTGCCATCAGGGGGGGGACAGCGAACACTGAAGCTTTCTTT.

With respect to this clonotype: A much larger clonotype is one base distant, so this may be a read error. V and J are TRBV7-9 and TRBJ2-3, with D uncertain. The CDR3 extends over 14 amino acids. Looked up from germline, CDR1 is SEHNR and CDR2 is FQNEAQ (reference sequence). The chain's CDR3 is CASNLTRAPDTQYF. The CDR3 DNA sequence: TGTGCCAGCAACTTAACAAGGGCCCCAGATACGCAGTATTTT.